This entry describes one TCR beta chain. As yet, its antigen is unknown. This entry belongs to a study of vaccination effects on CD4 cells after COVID-19. Expansion of antigen-specific CD4+ T cells with viral peptide pools was carried out by the ViraFEST assay before sequencing. Culturing for 10 to 11 days preceded CD4+ T cell isolation. From March to December 2020, the person had a SARS-CoV-2 infection that was confirmed by PCR. Only in-frame clones appear in the TCRdb table, and some are missing; sequencing was by immunoSEQ multiplex PCR. The sample has tens of thousands of clones, 75% to 85% seen once. Losses at the gene ends were 0 bases for V and 14 bases for J; bases not matched to a gene: 8. In germline, CDR1 is SGDLS, CDR2 YYNGEE. The CDR3 length is 14 residues.

This chain links TRBV9 with TRBJ1-4, with 9 bases lining up with TRBD1. The TCR was taken from a human donor who had a prior SARS-CoV-2 infection. The sequencing here drew on CD4+ T cells from PBMCs cultured with a peptide pool, taken before COVID-19 vaccination. The CDR3 loop reads CASSVAPGQGGLFF. CDR3 DNA: TGTGCCAGCAGCGTAGCCCCGGGACAGGGAGGGCTGTTTTTT.